This T cell receptor (beta chain) is drawn from a study of shared clonotypes between healthy human individuals. Whole-study findings and limits: The four-donor shared clonotypes exceeded non-shared clonotypes in generation probability, with non-shared ones scoring lower.

Germline CDR1 MDHEN, CDR2 SYDVKM. V was trimmed by 2 bases and J by 7 bases, leaving 11 bases between them. The CDR3 contains 13 residues. Splitting of CD4+ cells produced CD45RA+ naive and CD45RA-negative memory subsets. Each PCR replicate from the sorted subsets contained about 200 ng DNA, which is some 31,000 T cell genomes. Here immunoSEQ multiplex PCR was the method, and the copy in TCRdb shows in-frame clones only, minus some. The sample lists fewer than 2.5 million clones, roughly 93% seen once, with roughly 0.39% in the top ten. Comment on this clone: Its antigen remains unknown.

The V gene is TRBV28, the J gene TRBJ2-5; tentative D call: TRBD2 (6 bases). The sequence derives from a man in his late teens or twenties in good health. Some clones in this sample may be carry-over from other donors' samples. Sequencing was performed on naive CD4+ T cells from PBMCs. Regarding subset: CD45RA+ positively selected. The DNA of the CDR3 is TGTGCCAGCAGTTTAATGGGGGGATCGACCCAGTACTTC. Translated, it gives CASSLMGGSTQYF.